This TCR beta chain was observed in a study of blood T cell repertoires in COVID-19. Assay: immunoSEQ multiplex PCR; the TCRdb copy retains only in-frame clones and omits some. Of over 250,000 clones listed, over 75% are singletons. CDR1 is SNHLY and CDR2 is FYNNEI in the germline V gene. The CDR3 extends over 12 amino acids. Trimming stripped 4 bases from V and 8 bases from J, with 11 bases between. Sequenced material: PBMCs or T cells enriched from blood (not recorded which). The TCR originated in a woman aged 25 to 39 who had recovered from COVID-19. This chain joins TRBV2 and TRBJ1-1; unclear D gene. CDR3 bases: TGTGCCAGCAGTGCTTGGCGGGAAGAAGCTTTCTTT. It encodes CASSAWREEAFF.